These 21 T cell receptor beta chains came from one sample sequenced in a study of blood T cell repertoires in COVID-19. Data came from immunoSEQ multiplex PCR; TCRdb stores just in-frame clones and leaves some out. The table includes about 110,000 clones, roughly 71% detected once. Sequenced input: peripheral blood. The receptors stem from a man of 80 years or more with acute or convalescent COVID-19.

The chain couples TRBV3-1 (or the pseudogene TRBV3-2) to TRBJ1-1; TRBD1 matches at 9 bases. Germline-derived CDR1 and CDR2 are LGHDT and YNNKEL (reference sequence). CDR3 length: 16 residues. Trimming took 1 base from V and 5 from J; bases not matched to a gene: 8. The CDR3 loop reads CASSQGNYRGRTEAFF. The CDR3 region has the DNA TGTGCCAGCAGCCAAGGGAATTACAGGGGGCGGACTGAAGCTTTCTTT.

V gene TRBV19 combines with J gene TRBJ2-1, with 9 bases fitting TRBD1. Germline CDR1 is LNHDA and CDR2 is SQIVND (reference sequence). V gave up 3 bases and J gave up 7 bases; unmatched junction bases: 13. This CDR3 has 17 amino acids. The CDR3 DNA reads as TGTGCCAGTAGTATGATGGTGGACAGGGGTTATGAGAATGAGCAGTTCTTC. Its translation: CASSMMVDRGYENEQFF.

This chain joins TRBV6-2 or TRBV6-3 and TRBJ2-7; 10 bases agree with TRBD1. The CDR3 length is 15 residues. Germline V lookup: CDR1 MNHEY, CDR2 SVGEGT. V dropped 5 bases and J dropped 4; count of bases not matched to a gene: 8. CDR3 sequence (DNA): TGTGCCAGCAGTCTGGGGGGACAGGGGCCGTACGAGCAGTACTTC. It encodes CASSLGGQGPYEQYF.

V gene TRBV19 combines with J gene TRBJ1-2; D is ambiguous. The germline V gene encodes CDR1 LNHDA and CDR2 SQIVND (reference sequence). V lost 10 bases to trimming and J lost 8 bases, with 17 bases between them. The CDR3 has 12 residues. The DNA of the CDR3 is TGTGCCACCAGTGGGTCGGGAATAGGCTACACCTTC. Translated, it gives CATSGSGIGYTF.

V gene TRBV2 combines with J gene TRBJ1-3; the D is unclear. The germline V and J ends were trimmed by 2 bases and 0 bases, with 8 bases remaining between them. CDR1 is SNHLY and CDR2 is FYNNEI in the germline V gene. This CDR3 is 15 amino acids long. CDR3 DNA: TGTGCCAGCAGTGAATCTGGCTTCTCTGGAAACACCATATATTTT. It is translated as CASSESGFSGNTIYF.

The chain combines TRBV19 with TRBJ2-1; perhaps TRBD1 as D (6 bases). Germline CDR1 LNHDA, CDR2 SQIVND (reference sequence). This CDR3 spans 16 amino acids. Between the trimmed V and J ends, which lost 1 base and 6 bases, there was a span of 16 bases. For the CDR3, the DNA is TGTGCCAGTAGTATAGGAGCGCACAGGGACGGCAATGAGCAGTTCTTC. This codes for CASSIGAHRDGNEQFF.

This clone was detected a few times. The genes are TRBV28 and TRBJ2-7; 8 bases agree with TRBD2. The germline gives CDR1 MDHEN, CDR2 SYDVKM. The CDR3 is made up of 18 amino acids. Losses at the gene ends were 8 bases for V and 6 bases for J; bases not matched to a gene: 24. CDR3 in amino acids: CASSYSWGRQAGGPEQYF. CDR3 nucleotide sequence: TGTGCCAGCTCCTATTCGTGGGGGAGGCAGGCGGGAGGCCCCGAGCAGTACTTC.

The rearrangement uses TRBV6-5 and TRBJ1-4; D uncertain. V was trimmed by 6 bases and J by 10 bases, leaving 15 bases between them. The CDR3 has 13 residues. Germline V gene lookup returns CDR1 MNHEY and CDR2 SVGAGI. The CDR3 loop is CASRDETGGKLFF. DNA for the CDR3: TGTGCCAGCAGGGATGAGACGGGAGGAAAACTGTTTTTT.

This clone was seen ten or more times. The chain joins TRBV5-6 to TRBJ2-7, with D unresolved. This CDR3 spans 14 amino acids. V was shortened by 0 bases and J by 2 bases, with 9 bases between the two germline ends. Germline V gene data show CDR1 as SGHDT and CDR2 as YYEEEE. CDR3 in DNA: TGTGCCAGCAGCTTGGGGCTAGGTACCTACGAGCAGTACTTC. The encoded protein is CASSLGLGTYEQYF.

V usage is TRBV30 and J usage is TRBJ1-1; TRBD1 matches 8 bases. J was trimmed by 2 bases and V by 2 bases; bases with no gene match: 7. CDR1 and CDR2 from the germline V gene are GTSNPN and SVGIG (reference sequence). This CDR3 contains 15 residues. The CDR3 DNA follows: TGTGCCTGGAGTTTCCGGGGACAGGTAAACACTGAAGCTTTCTTT. Protein product: CAWSFRGQVNTEAFF.

The V call is TRBV6-6, the J call TRBJ2-1, with 7 bases lining up with TRBD2. V lost 3 bases and J lost 3; bases outside the gene matches: 2. The CDR3 has 14 amino acids. Germline CDR1 MNHNY, CDR2 SVGAGI (reference sequence). Here the CDR3 reads CASSYASGYNEQFF. CDR3 nucleotides: TGTGCCAGCAGTTATGCTAGCGGCTACAATGAGCAGTTCTTC.

The genes are TRBV19 and TRBJ2-5; 12 nucleotides agree with TRBD1. V lost 3 bases, J lost 6 bases, and 2 bases stayed unmatched. The CDR3 covers 14 residues. Germline lookup yields CDR1 LNHDA and CDR2 SQIVND (reference sequence). The CDR3 region is CASSMGQGAQTQYF. In DNA form, the CDR3 reads TGTGCCAGTAGTATGGGACAGGGGGCCCAGACCCAGTACTTC.

This clone appeared many times. The genes are TRBV5-8 and TRBJ1-1; TRBD1 matches at 7 bases. The CDR3 extends over 16 amino acids. V dropped 0 bases and J dropped 7; count of bases not matched to a gene: 12. Germline V gene sequence: CDR1 SGHTS, CDR2 YDEGEE. The CDR3 coding sequence is TGTGCCAGCAGCTTGGTTAGGGGGACAGCGTCGGGTGAAGCTTTCTTT. Protein product: CASSLVRGTASGEAFF.

CDR3 loop: CASSPYLTGESYGYTF. Written as DNA, the CDR3 is TGTGCCAGCAGCCCATACTTGACAGGGGAGAGCTATGGCTACACCTTC. The rearrangement uses TRBV28 and TRBJ1-2; 8 nucleotides line up with TRBD1. The CDR3 is made up of 16 amino acids. The germline gives CDR1 MDHEN, CDR2 SYDVKM. Unmatched junction bases numbered 13, after V lost 6 bases and J lost 4 bases.

The gene calls are TRBV19 and TRBJ2-1, with D hard to call. The CDR3 covers 12 residues. Germline CDR1 reads LNHDA; CDR2 reads SQIVND (reference sequence). V was pared by 3 bases and J by 6 bases, with 6 bases between. This CDR3 reads CASSMNSNEQFF. The DNA of the CDR3 is TGTGCCAGTAGTATGAATAGCAATGAGCAGTTCTTC.

V usage is TRBV5-1 and J usage is TRBJ1-2, with a tentative D call TRBD1 (6 bases). This CDR3 comprises 16 residues. Trimming removed 7 bases at V and 9 bases at J, with 28 bases between. CDR1 and CDR2 (germline): SGHRS, YFSETQ. CDR3 in amino acids: CASELMGGGRLCRYTF. The CDR3 coding sequence is TGCGCCAGCGAACTTATGGGCGGGGGGCGACTATGCCGCTACACCTTC. Full variable domain (missing parts from reference TRBV5-1 and TRBJ1-2): KAGVTQTPRYLIKTRGQQVTLSCSPISGHRSVSWYQQTPGQGLQFLFEYFSETQRNKGNFPGRFSGRQFSNSRSEMNVSTLELGDSALYLCASELMGGGRLCRYTFGSGTRLTVV.

The V call is TRBV19, the J call TRBJ1-5; perhaps TRBD1 as D (6 bases). Germline-derived CDR1 and CDR2 are LNHDA and SQIVND (reference sequence). Between the trimmed V and J ends, which lost 4 bases and 6 bases, there was a span of 13 bases. CDR3 size: 14 residues. The CDR3 DNA is TGTGCCAGTAGTAATGCCAGGGGTGGTCAGCCCCAGCATTTT. This encodes CASSNARGGQPQHF.

The chain carries TRBV28 and TRBJ1-2; possible D gene TRBD1, 5 bases. The V gene's germline CDR1 is MDHEN and CDR2 SYDVKM. This CDR3 has 12 amino acids. The V and J ends lost 4 bases and 5 bases respectively, with 8 bases between them. For the CDR3, the DNA is TGTGCCAGCAGTTCCTCAGGGTATGGCTACACCTTC. Translating gives CASSSSGYGYTF.

The chain couples TRBV6-2 or TRBV6-3 to TRBJ2-7, with TRBD2 as a possible D gene (6 bases). V gave up 0 bases and J gave up 6 bases, with 6 bases separating them. The CDR3 runs to 12 residues. Germline V lookup: CDR1 MNHEY, CDR2 SVGEGT. The CDR3 bases are TGTGCCAGCAGTTACTCGGGAGGCGAGCAGTACTTC. Protein sequence: CASSYSGGEQYF.

The table lists this clone with a count of one. The rearrangement links TRBV6-5 to TRBJ2-2; 7 nucleotides line up with TRBD1. CDR3 length: 16 amino acids. Germline V gene sequence: CDR1 MNHEY, CDR2 SVGAGI. V shed 6 bases, J shed 7 bases, and the junction held 14 bases outside the gene matches. The CDR3 loop reads CASSYTGTVGSGELFF. DNA of the CDR3: TGTGCCAGCAGCTACACCGGGACAGTAGGGAGCGGGGAGCTGTTTTTT.

V gene TRBV4-3 combines with J gene TRBJ2-7, with D possibly matching TRBD2 (5 bases). Trimming took off 4 bases at V and 6 bases at J, with 13 bases between the two ends. The length of the CDR3 is 13 residues. CDR1 LGHNA and CDR2 YSLEER come from the germline V gene. CDR3 in DNA: TGCGCCAGCAGCCTCGGACGAGGACTCGAGCAGTACTTC. As protein: CASSLGRGLEQYF.